This T cell receptor beta chain was obtained from a study of cytomegalovirus exposure and HLA in healthy donors. This CDR3 has 10 amino acids. V was shortened by 7 bases and J by 14 bases, with 15 bases between the two germline ends. Germline V gene lookup returns CDR1 SQVTM and CDR2 ANQGSEA. Sequencing was performed with immunoSEQ multiplex PCR; in TCRdb, only in-frame clones are kept and a portion is missing. The sample records about 160,000 clones, roughly 89% being singletons. Study-wide results and caveats: Cytomegalovirus status was reportedly diagnosed by the classifier with high specificity and sensitivity.

Comments on this clone: Antigen specificity is unknown.

The material sequenced was PBMCs. This clonotype originated in a young woman in good health and CMV-seropositive. The chain has TRBV29-1 and TRBJ2-1; D is possibly TRBD1 (6 bases). CDR3 region: CSGRTESEFF. The CDR3 DNA sequence: TGCAGCGGTAGGACAGAATCGGAGTTCTTC.